The clone carrying this T cell receptor (beta chain) was picked up a small number of times. Its antigen is currently unknown. The record originates from a study of post-analysis software for immune sequencing data. The germline V gene has CDR1 ENHRY and CDR2 SYGVKD. The V segment lost 6 bases and the J segment 5 bases; nucleotides outside the gene matches: 0. The CDR3 extends over 12 amino acids. Overall study results and limits: Controls showed lower frequencies than patients for roughly 5 TRBV segments, and TRBV5-6, TRBV5-1 and TRBV20-1 were among these.

Carried by the TCR beta cDNA libraries were unique molecular identifiers. Each CDR3 protein gets one entry after TCRdb re-called the PCR reads with MiXCR. In the table there are around 770,000 distinct CDR3 sequences, under 60% of which are singletons. The rearrangement joins TRBV10-3 to TRBJ2-5; TRBD2 agrees at 10 bases. Source material: blood. The origin of this receptor is a girl between 10 and 17 years old with multiple sclerosis. The CDR3 here is CAIRGLAETQYF. CDR3 bases: TGTGCCATCAGGGGACTAGCGGAGACCCAGTACTTC.